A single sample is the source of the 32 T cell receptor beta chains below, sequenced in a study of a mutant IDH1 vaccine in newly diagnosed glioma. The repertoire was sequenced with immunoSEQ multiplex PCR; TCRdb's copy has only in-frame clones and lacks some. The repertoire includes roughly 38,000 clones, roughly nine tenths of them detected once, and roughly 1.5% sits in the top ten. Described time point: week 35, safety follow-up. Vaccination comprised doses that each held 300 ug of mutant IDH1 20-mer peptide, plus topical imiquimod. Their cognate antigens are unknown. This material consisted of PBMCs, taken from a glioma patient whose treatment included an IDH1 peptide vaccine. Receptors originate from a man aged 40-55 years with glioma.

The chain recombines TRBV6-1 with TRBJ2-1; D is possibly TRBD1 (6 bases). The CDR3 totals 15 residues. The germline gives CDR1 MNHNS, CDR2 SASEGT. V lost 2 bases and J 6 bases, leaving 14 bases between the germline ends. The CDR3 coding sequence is TGTGCCAGCAGTGAAATCAGGGGTGTAGGCAATGAGCAGTTCTTC. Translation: CASSEIRGVGNEQFF.

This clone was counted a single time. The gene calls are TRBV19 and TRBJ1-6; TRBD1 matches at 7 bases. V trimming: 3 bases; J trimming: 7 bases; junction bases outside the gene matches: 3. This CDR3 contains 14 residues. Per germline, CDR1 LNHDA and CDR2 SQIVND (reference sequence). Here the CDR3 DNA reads TGTGCCAGTAGTATCGCAGGGGGAAATTCACCCCTCCACTTT. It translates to CASSIAGGNSPLHF.

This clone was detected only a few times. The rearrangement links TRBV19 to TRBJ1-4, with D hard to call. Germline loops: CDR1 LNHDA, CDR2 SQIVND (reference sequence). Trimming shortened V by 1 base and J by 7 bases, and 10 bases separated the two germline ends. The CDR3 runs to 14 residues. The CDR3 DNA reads TGTGCCAGTAGTATAGCCCCCTGGGGTGAAAAACTGTTTTTT. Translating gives CASSIAPWGEKLFF.

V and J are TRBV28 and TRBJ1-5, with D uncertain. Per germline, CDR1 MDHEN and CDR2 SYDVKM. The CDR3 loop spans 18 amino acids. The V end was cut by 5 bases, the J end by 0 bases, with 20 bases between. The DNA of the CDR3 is TGTGCCAGCAGTCCAACGTGGTCCATGGAGGGTAGCAATCAGCCCCAGCATTTT. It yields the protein CASSPTWSMEGSNQPQHF. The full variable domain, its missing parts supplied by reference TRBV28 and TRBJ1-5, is DVKVTQSSRYLVKRTGEKVFLECVQDMDHENMFWYRQDPGLGLRLIYFSYDVKMKEKGDIPEGYSVSREKKERFSLILESASTNQTSMYLCASSPTWSMEGSNQPQHFGDGTRLSIL.

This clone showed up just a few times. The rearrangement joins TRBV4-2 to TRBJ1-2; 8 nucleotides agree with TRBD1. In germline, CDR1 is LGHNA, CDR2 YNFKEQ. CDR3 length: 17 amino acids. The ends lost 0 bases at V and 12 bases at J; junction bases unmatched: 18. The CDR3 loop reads CASSQEGEGDRPVPHTF. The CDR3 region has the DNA TGTGCCAGCAGCCAAGAAGGGGAGGGGGACAGGCCCGTTCCACACACCTTC.

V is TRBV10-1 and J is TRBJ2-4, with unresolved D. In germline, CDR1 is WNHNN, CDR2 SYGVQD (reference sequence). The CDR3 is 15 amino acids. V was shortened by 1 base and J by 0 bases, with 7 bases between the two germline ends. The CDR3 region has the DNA TGCGCCAGCAGTGAGTACCAGCTAGCCAAAAACATTCAGTACTTC. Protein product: CASSEYQLAKNIQYF.

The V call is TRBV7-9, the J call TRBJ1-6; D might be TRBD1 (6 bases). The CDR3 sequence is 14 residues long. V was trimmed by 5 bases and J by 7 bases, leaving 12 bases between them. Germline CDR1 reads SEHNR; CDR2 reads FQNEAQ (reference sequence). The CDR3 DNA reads TGTGCCAGCAGCCCCGGACAGACCAATTCACCCCTCCACTTT. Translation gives CASSPGQTNSPLHF.

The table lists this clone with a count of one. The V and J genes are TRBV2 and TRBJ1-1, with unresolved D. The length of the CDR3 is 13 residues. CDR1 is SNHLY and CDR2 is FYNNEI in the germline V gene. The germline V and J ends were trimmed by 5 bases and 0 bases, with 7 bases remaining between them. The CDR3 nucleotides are TGTGCCAGCAGTTTTGACGTGAACACTGAAGCTTTCTTT. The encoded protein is CASSFDVNTEAFF.

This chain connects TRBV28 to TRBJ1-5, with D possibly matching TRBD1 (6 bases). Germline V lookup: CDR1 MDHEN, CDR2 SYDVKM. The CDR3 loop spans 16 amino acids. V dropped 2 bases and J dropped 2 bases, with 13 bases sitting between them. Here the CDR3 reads CASSLETGSRNQPQHF. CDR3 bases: TGTGCCAGCAGTTTAGAAACAGGGAGTCGCAATCAGCCCCAGCATTTT.

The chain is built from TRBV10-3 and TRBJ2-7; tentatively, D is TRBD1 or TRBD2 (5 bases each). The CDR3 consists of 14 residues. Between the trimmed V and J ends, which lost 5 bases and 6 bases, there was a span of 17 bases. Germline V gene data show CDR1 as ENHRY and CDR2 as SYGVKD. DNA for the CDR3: TGTGCCATCAGTCCCGGGACCCCTCTGGGCGAGCAGTACTTC. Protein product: CAISPGTPLGEQYF.

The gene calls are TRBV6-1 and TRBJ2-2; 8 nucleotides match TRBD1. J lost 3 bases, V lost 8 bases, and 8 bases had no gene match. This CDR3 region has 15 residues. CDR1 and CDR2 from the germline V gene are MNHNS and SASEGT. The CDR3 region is CASGGTGLYTGELFF. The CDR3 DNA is TGTGCCAGCGGGGGGACAGGACTATACACCGGGGAGCTGTTTTTT.

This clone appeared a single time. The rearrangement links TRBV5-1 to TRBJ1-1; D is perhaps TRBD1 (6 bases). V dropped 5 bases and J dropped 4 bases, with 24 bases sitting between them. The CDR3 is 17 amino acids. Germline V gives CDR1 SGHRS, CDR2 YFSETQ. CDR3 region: CASRPSAGAGPGTEAFF. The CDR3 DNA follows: TGCGCCAGCAGACCATCCGCAGGGGCCGGCCCCGGCACTGAAGCTTTCTTT.

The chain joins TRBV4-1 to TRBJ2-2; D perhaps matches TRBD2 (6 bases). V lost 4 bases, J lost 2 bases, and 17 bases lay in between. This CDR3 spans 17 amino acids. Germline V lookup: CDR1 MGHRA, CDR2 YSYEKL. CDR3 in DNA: TGCGCCAGCAGCCCTCGGGGACTTCGAACCAACACCGGGGAGCTGTTTTTT. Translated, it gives CASSPRGLRTNTGELFF.

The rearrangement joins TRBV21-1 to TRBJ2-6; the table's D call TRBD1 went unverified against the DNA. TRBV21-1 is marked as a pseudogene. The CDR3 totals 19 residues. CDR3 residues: CASSRIRTGEGPGANVLTF. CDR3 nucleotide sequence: TGTGCCAGCAGCAGAATTAGGACAGGGGAAGGCCCTGGGGCCAACGTCCTGACTTTC.

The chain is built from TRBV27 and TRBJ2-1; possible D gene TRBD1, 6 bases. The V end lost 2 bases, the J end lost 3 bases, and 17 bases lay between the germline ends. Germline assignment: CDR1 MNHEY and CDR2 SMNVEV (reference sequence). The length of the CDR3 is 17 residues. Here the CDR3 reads CASSLDRSHTLYNEQFF. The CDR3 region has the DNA TGTGCCAGCAGTTTAGACAGGTCCCATACCCTCTACAATGAGCAGTTCTTC.

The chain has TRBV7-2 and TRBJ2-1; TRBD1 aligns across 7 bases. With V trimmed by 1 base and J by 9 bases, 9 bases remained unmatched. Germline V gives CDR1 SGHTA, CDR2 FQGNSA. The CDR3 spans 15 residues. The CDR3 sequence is CASSLDSLGTAEQFF. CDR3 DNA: TGTGCCAGCAGCTTAGACTCACTTGGGACAGCTGAGCAGTTCTTC.

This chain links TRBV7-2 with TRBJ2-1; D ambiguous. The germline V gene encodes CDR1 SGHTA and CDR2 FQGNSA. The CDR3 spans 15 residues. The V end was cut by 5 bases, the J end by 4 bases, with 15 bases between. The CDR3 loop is CASSPRSRLYNEQFF. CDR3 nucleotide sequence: TGTGCCAGCAGCCCACGGTCCCGACTGTACAATGAGCAGTTCTTC.

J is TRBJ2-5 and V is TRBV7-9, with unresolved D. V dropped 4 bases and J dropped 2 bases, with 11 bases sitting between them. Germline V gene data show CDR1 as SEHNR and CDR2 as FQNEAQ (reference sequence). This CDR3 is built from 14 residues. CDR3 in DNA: TGTGCCAGCAGCTATCCTGCCCCTCAAGAGACCCAGTACTTC. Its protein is CASSYPAPQETQYF.

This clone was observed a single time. The CDR3 spells CASSLLTGGRYEKLFF. The CDR3 region has the DNA TGTGCCAGCAGCTTGTTAACAGGGGGGAGGTATGAAAAACTGTTTTTT. The V gene is TRBV5-5, the J gene TRBJ1-4; 8 bases match TRBD1. Looked up from germline, CDR1 is SGHKS and CDR2 is YYEKEE (reference sequence). V dropped 1 base and J dropped 6; count of bases not matched to a gene: 8. This CDR3 has 16 amino acids.

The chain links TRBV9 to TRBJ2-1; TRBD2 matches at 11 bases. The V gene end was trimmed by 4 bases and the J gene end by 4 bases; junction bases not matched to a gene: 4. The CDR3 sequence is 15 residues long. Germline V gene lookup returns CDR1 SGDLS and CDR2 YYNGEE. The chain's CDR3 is CASSSRLAGYNEQFF. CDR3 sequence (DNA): TGTGCCAGCAGCTCTCGACTAGCGGGATACAATGAGCAGTTCTTC.

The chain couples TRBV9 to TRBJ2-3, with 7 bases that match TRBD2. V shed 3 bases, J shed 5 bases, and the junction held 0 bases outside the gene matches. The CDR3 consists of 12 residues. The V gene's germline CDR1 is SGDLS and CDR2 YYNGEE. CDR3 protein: CASSAGGDTQYF. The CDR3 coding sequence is TGTGCCAGCAGCGCGGGGGGAGATACGCAGTATTTT.

The CDR3 here is CASSSGLAGGYNEQFF. CDR3 DNA: TGTGCCAGCAGCTCGGGACTAGCGGGGGGGTACAATGAGCAGTTCTTC. This rearrangement joins TRBV5-4 to TRBJ2-1; 16 nucleotides line up with TRBD2. V dropped 3 bases and J dropped 4; count of bases not matched to a gene: 1. This CDR3 is built from 16 residues. Looked up from germline, CDR1 is SGHNT and CDR2 is YYREEE (reference sequence).

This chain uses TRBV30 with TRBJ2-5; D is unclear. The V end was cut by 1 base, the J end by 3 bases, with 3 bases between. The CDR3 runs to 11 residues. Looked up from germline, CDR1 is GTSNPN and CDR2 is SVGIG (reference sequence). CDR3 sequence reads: CAWSDKETQYF. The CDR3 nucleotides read TGTGCCTGGAGTGACAAAGAGACCCAGTACTTC. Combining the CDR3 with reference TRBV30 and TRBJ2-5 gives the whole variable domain SQTIHQWPATLVQPVGSPLSLECTVEGTSNPNLYWYRQAAGRGLQLLFYSVGIGQISSEVPQNLSASRPQDRQFILSSKKLLLSDSGFYLCAWSDKETQYFGPGTRLLVL.

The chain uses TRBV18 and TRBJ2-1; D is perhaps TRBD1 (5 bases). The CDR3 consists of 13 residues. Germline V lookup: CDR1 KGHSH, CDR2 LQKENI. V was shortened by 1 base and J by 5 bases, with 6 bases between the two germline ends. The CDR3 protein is CASSPQGNNEQFF. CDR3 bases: TGTGCCAGCTCACCACAGGGGAACAATGAGCAGTTCTTC.

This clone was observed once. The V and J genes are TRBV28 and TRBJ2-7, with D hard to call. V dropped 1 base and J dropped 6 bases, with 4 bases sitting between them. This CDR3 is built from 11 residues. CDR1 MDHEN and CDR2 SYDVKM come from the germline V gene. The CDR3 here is CASSLSLEQYF. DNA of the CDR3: TGTGCCAGCAGTTTATCTCTCGAGCAGTACTTC.

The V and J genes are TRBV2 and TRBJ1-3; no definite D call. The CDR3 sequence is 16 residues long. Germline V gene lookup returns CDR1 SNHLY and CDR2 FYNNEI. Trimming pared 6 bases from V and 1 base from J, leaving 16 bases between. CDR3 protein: CASSYATISSGNTIYF. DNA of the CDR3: TGTGCCAGCAGCTATGCTACTATTTCTTCTGGAAACACCATATATTTT.

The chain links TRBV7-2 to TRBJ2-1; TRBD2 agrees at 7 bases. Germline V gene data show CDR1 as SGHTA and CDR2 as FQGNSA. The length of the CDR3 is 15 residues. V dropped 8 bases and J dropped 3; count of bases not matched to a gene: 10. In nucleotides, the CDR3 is TGTGCCAGCTGCGCTGGTCGGGAGGACTACAATGAGCAGTTCTTC. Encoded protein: CASCAGREDYNEQFF.

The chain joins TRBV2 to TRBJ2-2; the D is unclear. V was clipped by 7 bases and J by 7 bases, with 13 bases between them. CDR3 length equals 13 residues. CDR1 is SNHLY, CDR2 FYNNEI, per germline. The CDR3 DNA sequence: TGTGCCAGCACCCTAGTTCACGGCGGGGAGCTGTTTTTT. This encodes CASTLVHGGELFF. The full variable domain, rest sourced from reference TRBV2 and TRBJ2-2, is EPEVTQTPSHQVTQMGQEVILRCVPISNHLYFYWYRQILGQKVEFLVSFYNNEISEKSEIFDDQFSVERPDGSNFTLKIRSTKLEDSAMYFCASTLVHGGELFFGEGSRLTVL.

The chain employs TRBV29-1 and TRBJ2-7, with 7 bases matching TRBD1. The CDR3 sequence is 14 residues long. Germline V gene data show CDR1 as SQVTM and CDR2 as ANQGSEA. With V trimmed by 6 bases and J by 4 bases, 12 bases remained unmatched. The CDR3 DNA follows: TGCAGCGTCGCTCAGGGGGACCCATCTTACGAGCAGTACTTC. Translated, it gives CSVAQGDPSYEQYF.

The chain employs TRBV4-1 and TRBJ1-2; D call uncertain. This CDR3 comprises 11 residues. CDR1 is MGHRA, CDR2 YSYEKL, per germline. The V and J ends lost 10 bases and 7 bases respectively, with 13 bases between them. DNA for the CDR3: TGCGCCACCCGAGGGCGCGCTGGCTACACCTTC. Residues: CATRGRAGYTF.

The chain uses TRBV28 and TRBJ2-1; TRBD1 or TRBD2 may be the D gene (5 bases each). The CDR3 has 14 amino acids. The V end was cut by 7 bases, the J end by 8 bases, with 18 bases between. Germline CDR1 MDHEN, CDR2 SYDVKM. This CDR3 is CASNRGGQSDEQFF. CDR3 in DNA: TGTGCCAGCAACCGGGGCGGCCAATCCGATGAGCAGTTCTTC. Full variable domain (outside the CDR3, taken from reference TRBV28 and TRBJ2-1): DVKVTQSSRYLVKRTGEKVFLECVQDMDHENMFWYRQDPGLGLRLIYFSYDVKMKEKGDIPEGYSVSREKKERFSLILESASTNQTSMYLCASNRGGQSDEQFFGPGTRLTVL.

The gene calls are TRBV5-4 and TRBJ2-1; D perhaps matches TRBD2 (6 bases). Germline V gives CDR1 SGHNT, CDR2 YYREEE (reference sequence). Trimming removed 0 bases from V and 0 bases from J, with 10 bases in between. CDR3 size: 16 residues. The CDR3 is CASSLVSAGSYNEQFF. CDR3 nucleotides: TGTGCCAGCAGCTTGGTCTCAGCGGGCTCCTACAATGAGCAGTTCTTC.